This TCR beta chain was obtained from a study of CXCR3 chemokines and chemotherapy response in bladder cancer (dated by TCRdb to between 2021 and 2022). Study-wide context: The study tested whether activity of the CXCR3 chemokine system within human bladder cancer tumors predicted response to chemotherapy.

Sequences SGHDT (CDR1) and YYEEEE (CDR2) are obtained from the germline V gene. V lost 5 bases and J lost 8 bases; the stretch between them is 11 bases long. Taken from cysteine to phenylalanine, the CDR3 has 13 residues. Only the CDR3 region is kept as DNA, spanning 39 bases read in frame from base 1. Libraries were built with PCR. Sequencing was performed on an Illumina HiSeq 2500. TCRdb reworked the public reads: Q25 trimming with fastp, MiXCR clone assembly, productive beta chains retained. Each CDR3 protein gets just one entry, which takes the most common genes and DNA from the rows behind it. The sample table records around 8,000 distinct CDR3 sequences; roughly 13% of these occur just once. The top ten constitute about 16% of the sample. Comment on this clonotype: This receptor's antigen is unknown. Base qualities were left out, and no much larger clone turns up one base away.

This chain joins TRBV5-6 to TRBJ1-6, with the D gene call left open. The sequence came from a human donor with bladder cancer that responded to neoadjuvant chemotherapy. This specimen was taken from a patient whose treatment included neoadjuvant chemotherapy. At the DNA level, the sequence is TGTGCCAGCAGGAGCGACGTGTATTCACCCCTCCACTTT. It codes for CASRSDVYSPLHF.